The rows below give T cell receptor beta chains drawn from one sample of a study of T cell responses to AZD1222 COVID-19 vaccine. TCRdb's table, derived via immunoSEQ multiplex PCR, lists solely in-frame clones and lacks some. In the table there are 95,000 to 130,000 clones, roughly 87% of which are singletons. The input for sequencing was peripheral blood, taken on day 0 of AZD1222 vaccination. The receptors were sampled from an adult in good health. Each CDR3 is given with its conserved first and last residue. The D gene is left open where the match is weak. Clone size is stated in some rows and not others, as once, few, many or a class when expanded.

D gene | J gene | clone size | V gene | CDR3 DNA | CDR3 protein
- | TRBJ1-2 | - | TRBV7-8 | TGTGCCAGCAGCTTAGGGTACAGGAATGGCTACACCTTC | CASSLGYRNGYTF
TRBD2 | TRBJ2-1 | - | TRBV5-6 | TGTGCCAGCAGCTTGGGGACTAGCGGGTACAATGAGCAGTTCTTC | CASSLGTSGYNEQFF
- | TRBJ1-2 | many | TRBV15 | TGTGCCACCAGCAGGGATTTTAGGGGGTATGGCTACACCTTC | CATSRDFRGYGYTF
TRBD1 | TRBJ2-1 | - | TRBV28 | TGTGCCAGCAGCCCACAGCCGGGACAGGGGGCAGGTGAGCAGTTCTTC | CASSPQPGQGAGEQFF
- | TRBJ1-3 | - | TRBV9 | TGTGCCAGCAGCGAACTAGGGGGTCTTGGAAACACCATATATTTT | CASSELGGLGNTIYF
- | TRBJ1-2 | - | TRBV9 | TGTGCCAGCAGCGAGGCCCCCGGTAACTATGGCTACACCTTC | CASSEAPGNYGYTF
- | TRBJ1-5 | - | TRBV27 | TGTGCCAGCAGAATCGTGGCGGGGGGTCAGCCCCAGCATTTT | CASRIVAGGQPQHF
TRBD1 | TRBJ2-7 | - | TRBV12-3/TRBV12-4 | TGTGCCAGCAGTTTAGGGGACAGGGGCGAGCAGTACTTC | CASSLGDRGEQYF
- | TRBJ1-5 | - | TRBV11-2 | TGTGCCAGCAGCCTATCCGACAACACCTATCAGCCCCAGCATTTT | CASSLSDNTYQPQHF
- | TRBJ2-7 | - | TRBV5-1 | TGCGCCAGCAGCTCGCCAACGATTTCCTACGAGCAGTACTTC | CASSSPTISYEQYF
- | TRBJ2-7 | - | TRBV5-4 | TGTGCCAGCAGCTTGGTAGGGGGACTAGGGGGCCCTCTCTCCTACGAGCAGTACTTC | CASSLVGGLGGPLSYEQYF
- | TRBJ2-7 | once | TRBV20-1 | TGCAGTGTAGGCAGCCCCGCCGGGCAGTACTTC | CSVGSPAGQYF
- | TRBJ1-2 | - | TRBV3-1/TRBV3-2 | TGTGCCAGCAGCCAAGGGGGCGCAGGGCCTGACTACACCTTC | CASSQGGAGPDYTF
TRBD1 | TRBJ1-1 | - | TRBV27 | TGTGCCAGCAGTTTATCAGGGGGCAAAGCTTTCTTT | CASSLSGGKAFF
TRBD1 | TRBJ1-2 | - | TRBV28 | TGTGCCAGCAGAAACAGGGGGTCCTCCTATGGCTACACCTTC | CASRNRGSSYGYTF
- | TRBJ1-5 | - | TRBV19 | TGTGCCAGTAGTGTCATAAGGCAACAGAGGGGCAATCAGCCCCAGCATTTT | CASSVIRQQRGNQPQHF
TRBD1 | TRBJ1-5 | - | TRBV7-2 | TGTGCCAGCAGCGTCCTCGGACAGGGTAGCAATCAGCCCCAGCATTTT | CASSVLGQGSNQPQHF
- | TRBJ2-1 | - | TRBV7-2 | TGTGCCAGCAGCTACGGACGAAGGGTTAATGAGCAGTTCTTC | CASSYGRRVNEQFF
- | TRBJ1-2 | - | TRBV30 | TGTGCCTGGAGCACTACAGGGACCTATGGCTACACCTTC | CAWSTTGTYGYTF
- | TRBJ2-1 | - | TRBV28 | TGTGCCAGCAGCGTCCGGGACATCTACAATGAGCAGTTCTTC | CASSVRDIYNEQFF
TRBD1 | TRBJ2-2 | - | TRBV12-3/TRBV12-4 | TGTGCCAGCAGCCAAACAGGGGCCGGGGAGCTGTTTTTT | CASSQTGAGELFF
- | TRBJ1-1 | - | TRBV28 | TGTGCCAGCAGGTCTCCGGGGGTACGGACTGAAGCTTTCTTT | CASRSPGVRTEAFF
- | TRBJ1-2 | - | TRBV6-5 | TGTGCCAGCAAGAATCATCGGCTTATCTATGGCTACACCTTC | CASKNHRLIYGYTF
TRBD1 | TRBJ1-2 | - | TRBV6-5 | TGTGCCAGCAGTTACTGGCGGGACAGCGGCTATGGCTACACCTTC | CASSYWRDSGYGYTF
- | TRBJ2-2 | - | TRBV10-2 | TGCGCCAGCAGTGACCTGATTCGCCGCCGAACCGGGGAGCTGTTTTTT | CASSDLIRRRTGELFF
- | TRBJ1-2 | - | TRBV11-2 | TGTGCCAGCAGCTTAGATTTGAACAGGGATGGCTACACCTTC | CASSLDLNRDGYTF
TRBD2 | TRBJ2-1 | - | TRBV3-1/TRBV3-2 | TGTGCCAGCAGCCAAGACGGGGGGAGGAATGAGCAGTTCTTC | CASSQDGGRNEQFF
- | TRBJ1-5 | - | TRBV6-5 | TGTGCCAGCAGTTACGGAGACAGCCAGCCCCAGCATTTT | CASSYGDSQPQHF
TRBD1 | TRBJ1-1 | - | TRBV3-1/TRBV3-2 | TGTGCCAGCAGCCTAGGGGGCGCGAATGAAGCTTTCTTT | CASSLGGANEAFF
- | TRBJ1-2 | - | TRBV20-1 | TGCAGTGCTAGTACTGGGGCTAGTGGCTACACCTTC | CSASTGASGYTF
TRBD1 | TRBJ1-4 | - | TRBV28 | TGTGCCAGCACCCCGGACAGGGGGAATGAAAAACTGTTTTTT | CASTPDRGNEKLFF
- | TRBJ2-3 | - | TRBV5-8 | TGTGCCAGCAAGGCCAGAAGACTCACAGATACGCAGTATTTT | CASKARRLTDTQYF
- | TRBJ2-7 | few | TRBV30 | TGTGCCTGGGCCGGGACATGGGAGCAGTACTTC | CAWAGTWEQYF
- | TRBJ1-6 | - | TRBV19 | TGTGCCAGTAGAACTACTCCTAGCTCCTATAATTCACCCCTCCACTTT | CASRTTPSSYNSPLHF
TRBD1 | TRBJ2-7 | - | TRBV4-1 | TGCGCCAGCAGCCAAGAACAGGGGAGCTCCTACGAGCAGTACTTC | CASSQEQGSSYEQYF
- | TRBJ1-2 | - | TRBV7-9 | TGTGCCAGCAGCGAGGGGAGGAGGATGGATGGCTACACCTTC | CASSEGRRMDGYTF
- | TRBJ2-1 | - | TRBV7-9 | TGTGCCAGCAGCCAAGGCCAGGGTGGTGAGCAGTTCTTC | CASSQGQGGEQFF